Each of the 5 T cell receptor beta chains below was sequenced from the same sample in a study of shared clonotypes between healthy human individuals. Assay used: immunoSEQ multiplex PCR; TCRdb lists only in-frame clones, some missing. The profile shows over 1.4 million clones, roughly 96% of them singletons. Specimen: naive CD4+ T cells sorted from blood. Subset here: CD45RA+ positively selected. The receptors shown here come from a man aged 25-45 years in good health.

The rearrangement uses TRBV5-8 and TRBJ2-3; D is uncertain. The CDR3 covers 16 residues. Germline lookup yields CDR1 SGHTS and CDR2 YDEGEE. V shed 7 bases and J shed 0 bases, with 18 bases lying between them. CDR3 sequence (DNA): TGTGCCAGCCCCAATGTGAGGCACCTGAGCACAGATACGCAGTATTTT. This sequence encodes CASPNVRHLSTDTQYF.

This chain joins TRBV6-5 and TRBJ1-5; D might be TRBD1 (5 bases). The germline V gene encodes CDR1 MNHEY and CDR2 SVGAGI. With 10 bases removed from V and 6 bases from J, the gap between germline ends came to 19 bases. The CDR3 runs 14 residues. The CDR3 protein is CATGPGSSGQPQHF. DNA of the CDR3: TGTGCCACAGGGCCGGGGTCCTCGGGTCAGCCCCAGCATTTT.

This chain joins TRBV19 and TRBJ1-3, with D uncertain. The CDR3 has 13 residues. V dropped 5 bases and J dropped 2 bases, with 7 bases sitting between them. Looked up from germline, CDR1 is LNHDA and CDR2 is SQIVND (reference sequence). CDR3 amino acids: CASSRQAGNTIYF. DNA for the CDR3: TGTGCCAGTAGTCGGCAGGCTGGAAACACCATATATTTT. Using reference TRBV19 and TRBJ1-3 for the parts outside the CDR3, the full variable domain is DGGITQSPKYLFRKEGQNVTLSCEQNLNHDAMYWYRQDPGQGLRLIYYSQIVNDFQKGDIAEGYSVSREKKESFPLTVTSAQKNPTAFYLCASSRQAGNTIYFGEGSWLTVV.

V is TRBV28 and J is TRBJ1-5, with a weak D call TRBD1 (6 bases). Trimming cost V 5 bases and J 4 bases, with 18 bases left between them. CDR3 length: 16 amino acids. Germline CDR1 reads MDHEN; CDR2 reads SYDVKM. The CDR3 DNA reads TGTGCCAGCAGTGTTAACTATCGGGACATAAATCAGCCCCAGCATTTT. Translating it yields CASSVNYRDINQPQHF.

The chain carries TRBV18 and TRBJ1-5; D uncertain. CDR3 length equals 15 residues. V dropped 0 bases and J dropped 4 bases, with 10 bases sitting between them. Germline V gene sequence: CDR1 KGHSH, CDR2 LQKENI. CDR3 loop: CASSPPSAANQPQHF. The DNA for the CDR3 is TGTGCCAGCTCACCACCGTCGGCAGCGAATCAGCCCCAGCATTTT.